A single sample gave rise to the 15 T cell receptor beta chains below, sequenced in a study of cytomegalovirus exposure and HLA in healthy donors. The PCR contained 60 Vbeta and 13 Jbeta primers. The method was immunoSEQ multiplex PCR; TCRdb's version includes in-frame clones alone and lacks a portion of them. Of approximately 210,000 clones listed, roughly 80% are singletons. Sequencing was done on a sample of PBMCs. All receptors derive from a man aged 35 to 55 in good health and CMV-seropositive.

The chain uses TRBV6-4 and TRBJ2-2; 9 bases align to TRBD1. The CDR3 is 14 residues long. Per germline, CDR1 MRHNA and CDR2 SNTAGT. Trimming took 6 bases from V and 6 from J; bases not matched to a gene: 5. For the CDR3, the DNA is TGTGCCAGCAGGAGGACAGGGGAGGCCGGGGAGCTGTTTTTT. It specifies CASRRTGEAGELFF.

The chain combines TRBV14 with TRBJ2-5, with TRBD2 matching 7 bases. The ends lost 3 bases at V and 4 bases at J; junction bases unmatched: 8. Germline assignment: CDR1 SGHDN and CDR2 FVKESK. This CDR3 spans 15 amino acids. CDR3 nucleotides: TGTGCCAGCAGCCAGGACGTGGGAGGGCTAGAGACCCAGTACTTC. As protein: CASSQDVGGLETQYF.

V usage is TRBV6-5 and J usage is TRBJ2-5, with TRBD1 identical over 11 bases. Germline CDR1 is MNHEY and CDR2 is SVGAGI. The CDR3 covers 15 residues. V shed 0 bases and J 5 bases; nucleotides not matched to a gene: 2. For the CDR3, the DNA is TGTGCCAGCAGTTACTCGGGACAGGGGGGGGAGACCCAGTACTTC. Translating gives CASSYSGQGGETQYF.

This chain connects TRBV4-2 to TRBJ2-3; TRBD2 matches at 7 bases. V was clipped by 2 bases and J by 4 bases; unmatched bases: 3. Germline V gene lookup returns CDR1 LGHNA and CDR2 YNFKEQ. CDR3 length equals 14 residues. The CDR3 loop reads CASSQSGMSDTQYF. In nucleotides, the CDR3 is TGTGCCAGCAGCCAAAGCGGGATGTCAGATACGCAGTATTTT.

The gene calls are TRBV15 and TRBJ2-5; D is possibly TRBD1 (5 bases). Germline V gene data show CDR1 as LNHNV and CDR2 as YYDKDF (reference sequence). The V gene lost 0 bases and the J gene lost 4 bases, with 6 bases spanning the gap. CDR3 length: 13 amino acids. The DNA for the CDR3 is TGTGCCACCAGCAGAGATCAGGGAGAGACCCAGTACTTC. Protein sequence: CATSRDQGETQYF.

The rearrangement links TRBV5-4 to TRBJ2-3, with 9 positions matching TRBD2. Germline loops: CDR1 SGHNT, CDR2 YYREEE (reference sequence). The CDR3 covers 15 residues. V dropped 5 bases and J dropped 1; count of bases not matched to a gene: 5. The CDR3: CASRFSGRGTDTQYF. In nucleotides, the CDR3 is TGTGCCAGCAGATTTAGCGGGAGAGGCACAGATACGCAGTATTTT.

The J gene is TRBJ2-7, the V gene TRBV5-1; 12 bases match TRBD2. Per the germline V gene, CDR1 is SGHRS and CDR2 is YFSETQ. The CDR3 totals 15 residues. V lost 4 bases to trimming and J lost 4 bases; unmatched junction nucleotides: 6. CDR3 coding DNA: TGCGCCAGCAGCGTGGGACTAGCGGGTAATTACGAGCAGTACTTC. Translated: CASSVGLAGNYEQYF.

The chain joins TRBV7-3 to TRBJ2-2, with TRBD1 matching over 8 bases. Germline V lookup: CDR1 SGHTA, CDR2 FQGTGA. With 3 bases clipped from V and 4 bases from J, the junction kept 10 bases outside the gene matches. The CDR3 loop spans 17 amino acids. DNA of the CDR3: TGTGCCAGCAGCTTGAACCCCGGACAGGGCGCCACCGGGGAGCTGTTTTTT. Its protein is CASSLNPGQGATGELFF.

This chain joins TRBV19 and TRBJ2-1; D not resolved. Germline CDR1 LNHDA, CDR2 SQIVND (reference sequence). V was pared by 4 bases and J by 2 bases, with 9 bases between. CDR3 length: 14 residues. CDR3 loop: CASSTYLAYNEQFF. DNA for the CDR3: TGTGCCAGTAGTACATACTTGGCCTACAATGAGCAGTTCTTC.

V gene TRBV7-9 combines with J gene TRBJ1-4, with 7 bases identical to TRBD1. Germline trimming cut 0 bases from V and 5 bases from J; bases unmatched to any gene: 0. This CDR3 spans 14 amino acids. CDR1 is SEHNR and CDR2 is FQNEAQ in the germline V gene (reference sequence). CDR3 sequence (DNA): TGTGCCAGCAGCTTAGCAGGGGGCAATGAAAAACTGTTTTTT. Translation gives CASSLAGGNEKLFF.

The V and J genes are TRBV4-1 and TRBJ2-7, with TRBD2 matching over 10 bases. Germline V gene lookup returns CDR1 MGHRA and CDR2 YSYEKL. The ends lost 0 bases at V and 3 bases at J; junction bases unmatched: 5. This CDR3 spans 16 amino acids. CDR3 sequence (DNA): TGCGCCAGCAGCCAAGATATGGCTAGCGGGAGCTACGAGCAGTACTTC. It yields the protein CASSQDMASGSYEQYF.

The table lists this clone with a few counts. DNA of the CDR3: TGTGCCAGCAGCGCCATCGGGACTAGGGGAGCTGATACGCAGTATTTT. Amino acid sequence: CASSAIGTRGADTQYF. The V and J genes are TRBV5-4 and TRBJ2-3, with 8 bases lining up with TRBD2. V shed 4 bases and J 6 bases; nucleotides not matched to a gene: 13. The CDR3 extends over 16 amino acids. Germline V gene sequence: CDR1 SGHNT, CDR2 YYREEE (reference sequence).

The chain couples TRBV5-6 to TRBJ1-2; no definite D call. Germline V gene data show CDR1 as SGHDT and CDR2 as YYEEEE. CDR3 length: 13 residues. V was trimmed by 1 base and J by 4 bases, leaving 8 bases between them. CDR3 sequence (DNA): TGTGCCAGCAGCTTGTGGAGGACCTATGGCTACACCTTC. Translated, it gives CASSLWRTYGYTF.

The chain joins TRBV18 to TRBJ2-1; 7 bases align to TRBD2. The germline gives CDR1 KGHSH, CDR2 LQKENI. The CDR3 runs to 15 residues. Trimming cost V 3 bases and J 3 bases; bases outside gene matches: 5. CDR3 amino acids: CASSPLADDYNEQFF. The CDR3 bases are TGTGCCAGCTCACCCCTAGCGGACGACTACAATGAGCAGTTCTTC.

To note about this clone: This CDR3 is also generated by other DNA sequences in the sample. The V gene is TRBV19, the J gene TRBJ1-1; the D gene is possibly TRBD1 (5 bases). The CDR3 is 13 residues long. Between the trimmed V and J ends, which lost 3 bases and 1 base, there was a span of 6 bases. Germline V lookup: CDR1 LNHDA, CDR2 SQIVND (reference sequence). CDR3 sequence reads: CASSIDRNTEAFF. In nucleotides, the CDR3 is TGTGCCAGTAGTATTGACAGGAACACTGAAGCTTTCTTT.